The present T cell receptor beta chain was sequenced within a study of control samples from healthy donors and cancer patients. Assay used: immunoSEQ multiplex PCR; TCRdb lists only in-frame clones, some missing. The sample shows 140,000 to 150,000 clones, 93% of them seen only once. The CDR3 has 13 amino acids. CDR1 and CDR2 from the germline V gene are SGHRS and YFSETQ. The V segment lost 1 base and the J segment 3 bases; nucleotides outside the gene matches: 1. The sequence came from a man younger than 30 in good health. Sequencing was done on a sample of blood. The chain uses TRBV5-1 and TRBJ2-7; 7 nucleotides line up with TRBD1. The CDR3: CASSLNRGYEQYF. The CDR3 coding sequence is TGCGCCAGCAGCTTGAACAGGGGCTACGAGCAGTACTTC.